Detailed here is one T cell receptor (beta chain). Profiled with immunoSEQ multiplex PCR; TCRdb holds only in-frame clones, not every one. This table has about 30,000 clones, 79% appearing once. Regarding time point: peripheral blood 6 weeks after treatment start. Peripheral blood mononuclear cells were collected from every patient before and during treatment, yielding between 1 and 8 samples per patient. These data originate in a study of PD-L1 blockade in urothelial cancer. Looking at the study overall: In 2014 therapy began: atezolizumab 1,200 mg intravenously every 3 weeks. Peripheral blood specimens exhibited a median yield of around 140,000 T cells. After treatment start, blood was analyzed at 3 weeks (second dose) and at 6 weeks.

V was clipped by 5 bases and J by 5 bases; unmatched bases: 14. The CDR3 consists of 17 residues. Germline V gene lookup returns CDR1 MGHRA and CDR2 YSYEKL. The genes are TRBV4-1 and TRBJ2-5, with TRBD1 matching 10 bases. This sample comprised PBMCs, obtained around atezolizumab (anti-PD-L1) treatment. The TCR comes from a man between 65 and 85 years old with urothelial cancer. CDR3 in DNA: TGCGCCAGCAGCAAAGCAGTTGAGACAGGGGGCTTCGAGACCCAGTACTTC. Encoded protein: CASSKAVETGGFETQYF.